This is a list of T cell receptor beta chains from one sample in a study of T-cell memory formation after mild COVID-19. TCRdb independently ran MiXCR on the 5' RACE reads; one entry per CDR3 protein. The sample has around 200,000 distinct CDR3 sequences, around 15% seen once; the top ten hold about 2%. The sequenced sample consisted of PBMCs or a T cell subset sorted from them (not recorded which). Every receptor here comes from an adult woman who had mild COVID-19 (a few samples of this study predate the infection). Cell type and time point are not known. Both conserved end residues are part of each CDR3. The order of the fields is clone size, J gene, D gene, V gene, CDR3 protein, CDR3 DNA. A D gene is named only where the DNA matches it firmly. Some rows mark clone size as missing; the rest say once, few, many or name a class of expanded clone.

few | TRBJ2-2 | TRBD1 | TRBV4-3 | CASSLNRGSGAGELFF | TGCGCCAGCAGCCTGAACAGGGGGTCGGGAGCCGGGGAGCTGTTTTTT
. | TRBJ2-7 | TRBD2 | TRBV20-1 | CSASLAGVTHEQYF | TGCAGTGCTTCTCTAGCGGGAGTTACCCACGAGCAGTACTTC
few | TRBJ2-3 | TRBD2 | TRBV24-1 | CATSDLPTSGSTDTQYF | TGTGCCACCAGTGATTTACCCACTAGCGGGAGCACAGATACGCAGTATTTT
. | TRBJ2-3 | . | TRBV29-1 | CSVRFSTDTQYF | TGCAGCGTTCGTTTCAGCACAGATACGCAGTATTTT
. | TRBJ1-2 | . | TRBV12-3/TRBV12-4 | CASRAGRNYGYTF | TGTGCCAGCAGAGCAGGACGGAACTATGGCTACACCTTC
. | TRBJ1-2 | TRBD1 | TRBV5-1 | CASSLEGQGIHGYTF | TGCGCCAGCAGCTTGGAGGGACAGGGGATCCATGGCTACACCTTC
. | TRBJ2-1 | . | TRBV5-8 | CASSLVPGSSYNEQFF | TGTGCCAGCAGCTTGGTTCCCGGGAGCTCCTACAATGAGCAGTTCTTC
few | TRBJ2-5 | . | TRBV12-5 | CASGLVVEGKQETQYF | TGTGCTAGTGGTTTGGTAGTTGAGGGGAAACAAGAGACCCAGTACTTC
. | TRBJ2-2 | . | TRBV30 | CALLLGTEMNTGELFF | TGTGCCTTACTGTTAGGGACGGAGATGAACACCGGGGAGCTGTTTTTT
. | TRBJ1-1 | . | TRBV6-5 | CASSSADGTQKF | TGTGCCAGCAGTTCCGCCGACGGGACGCAGAAATTT
. | TRBJ1-5 | . | TRBV12-3/TRBV12-4 | CASSPTERGNQPQHF | TGTGCCAGCAGCCCGACTGAACGGGGCAATCAGCCCCAGCATTTT
few | TRBJ2-1 | . | TRBV5-1 | CASTERATYNEQFF | TGCGCCAGCACCGAGCGGGCAACTTACAATGAGCAGTTCTTC
. | TRBJ1-6 | . | TRBV12-3/TRBV12-4 | CASSPPRENSPLHF | TGTGCCAGCAGTCCCCCGAGAGAAAATTCACCCCTCCACTTT
few | TRBJ2-5 | . | TRBV11-2 | CASSAQGTGTGETQYF | TGTGCCAGCAGCGCCCAAGGAACAGGGACTGGGGAGACCCAGTACTTC
few | TRBJ2-7 | TRBD1 | TRBV6-5 | CASRKDRGGNEQYF | TGTGCCAGCAGGAAGGACAGGGGGGGTAACGAGCAGTACTTC
once | TRBJ2-1 | TRBD2 | TRBV14 | CASSPKETSDEQFF | TGTGCCAGCAGCCCGAAAGAGACTAGCGATGAGCAGTTCTTC
. | TRBJ2-3 | TRBD1 | TRBV6-4 | CASRTQGAADTQYF | TGTGCCAGCAGAACCCAGGGGGCAGCAGATACGCAGTATTTT
few | TRBJ1-2 | . | TRBV7-8 | CASSLARNRVGRANYGYTF | TGTGCCAGCAGCTTAGCAAGAAACAGGGTGGGAAGAGCTAACTATGGCTACACCTTC
. | TRBJ2-7 | TRBD2 | TRBV25-1 | CASSKTSGITSYEQYF | TGTGCCAGCAGTAAGACTAGCGGGATTACCTCCTACGAGCAGTACTTC
few | TRBJ1-2 | . | TRBV3-1 | CASSQRPQGSYGYTF | TGTGCCAGCAGCCAGAGACCCCAGGGAAGCTATGGCTACACCTTC
. | TRBJ1-5 | TRBD1 | TRBV4-1 | CASSLTGDRRQPQHF | TGCGCCAGCAGCCTAACAGGGGACAGGCGGCAGCCCCAGCATTTT
. | TRBJ2-1 | TRBD2 | TRBV5-1 | CASRPNSGSSYNEQFF | TGCGCCAGCAGGCCCAATAGCGGGAGCTCCTACAATGAGCAGTTCTTC
. | TRBJ2-3 | TRBD1 | TRBV9 | CASSAPGQGEDTQYF | TGTGCCAGCAGCGCTCCGGGACAGGGGGAAGATACGCAGTATTTT
. | TRBJ1-1 | . | TRBV5-8 | CASSLVTLAGEHTEAFF | TGTGCCAGCAGCTTGGTAACCTTGGCGGGTGAGCACACTGAAGCTTTCTTT
few | TRBJ2-1 | . | TRBV9 | CASSVATGQEQFF | TGTGCCAGCAGCGTAGCTACCGGGCAGGAGCAGTTCTTC
few | TRBJ2-2 | . | TRBV7-3 | CASSLTQGGVTGELFF | TGTGCCAGCAGCTTAACGCAGGGAGGAGTGACCGGGGAGCTGTTTTTT
. | TRBJ2-2 | . | TRBV27 | CASSRGTYANTGELFF | TGTGCCAGCAGTCGTGGGACGTACGCGAACACCGGGGAGCTGTTTTTT
. | TRBJ2-5 | . | TRBV7-9 | CASSLDPDREETQYF | TGTGCCAGCAGCTTAGATCCGGACAGAGAAGAGACCCAGTACTTC
few | TRBJ2-1 | TRBD2 | TRBV7-9 | CASSFKPGERGNEQFF | TGTGCCAGCAGCTTTAAGCCGGGGGAGCGGGGCAATGAGCAGTTCTTC
. | TRBJ2-7 | . | TRBV10-3 | CAISVGVVYEQYF | TGTGCCATCAGTGTTGGGGTTGTCTACGAGCAGTACTTC
. | TRBJ1-1 | . | TRBV20-1 | CSARVGAPNTEAFF | TGCAGTGCTAGAGTCGGGGCACCGAACACTGAAGCTTTCTTT
. | TRBJ2-2 | TRBD1 | TRBV24-1 | CATSDYGTGETGELFF | TGTGCCACCAGCGATTACGGGACAGGGGAAACCGGGGAGCTGTTTTTT
many | TRBJ2-5 | . | TRBV7-2 | CASSLGFPETQYF | TGTGCCAGCAGCTTAGGGTTTCCAGAGACCCAGTACTTC
few | TRBJ1-1 | TRBD1 | TRBV7-9 | CASSLGGTGRNTEAFF | TGTGCCAGCAGCTTAGGCGGGACAGGGAGGAACACTGAAGCTTTCTTT
. | TRBJ2-7 | . | TRBV5-1 | CASSSSELAYEQYF | TGCGCCAGCAGCTCTAGCGAATTGGCCTACGAGCAGTACTTC
few | TRBJ1-6 | TRBD1 | TRBV24-1 | CATSPPSRSTGDSPLHF | TGTGCCACCAGTCCCCCCTCCAGATCGACAGGGGATTCACCCCTCCACTTT
few | TRBJ2-7 | . | TRBV19 | CASSILPAYEQYF | TGTGCCAGTAGTATTCTCCCTGCCTACGAGCAGTACTTC
few | TRBJ2-3 | . | TRBV4-3 | CASSQEAGHTQYF | TGCGCCAGCAGCCAAGAAGCCGGGCATACGCAGTATTTT
. | TRBJ2-2 | . | TRBV7-3 | CASSLLGLTANTGELFF | TGTGCCAGCAGCTTACTGGGATTAACTGCTAACACCGGGGAGCTGTTTTTT
few | TRBJ2-3 | . | TRBV20-1 | CSATLGGTDTQYF | TGCAGTGCTACTCTTGGGGGCACAGATACGCAGTATTTT
. | TRBJ2-7 | . | TRBV19 | CASSIGRGQGGHEQYF | TGTGCCAGTAGTATAGGGCGCGGGCAGGGCGGCCACGAGCAGTACTTC
. | TRBJ1-2 | TRBD1 | TRBV25-1 | CASSEGDRGYGYTF | TGTGCCAGCAGTGAGGGGGACAGGGGCTATGGCTACACCTTC
. | TRBJ1-5 | . | TRBV12-5 | CASGLVLGGAFPNQPQHF | TGTGCTAGTGGTTTGGTACTAGGTGGGGCCTTTCCCAATCAGCCCCAGCATTTT
. | TRBJ2-3 | TRBD2 | TRBV6-2/TRBV6-3 | CASRPAGTPDTQYF | TGTGCCAGCAGACCAGCGGGGACGCCAGATACGCAGTATTTT
few | TRBJ2-7 | . | TRBV6-6 | CASSYTGNSYEQYF | TGTGCCAGCAGTTACACCGGAAACTCCTACGAGCAGTACTTC
few | TRBJ1-1 | . | TRBV3-1 | CASSQVPNEAFF | TGTGCCAGCAGCCAAGTACCGAATGAAGCTTTCTTT
. | TRBJ1-1 | . | TRBV18 | CASTPQGGTEAFF | TGTGCCAGCACGCCACAGGGTGGCACTGAAGCTTTCTTT
few | TRBJ2-7 | TRBD2 | TRBV6-5 | CASTQGLAYYEQYF | TGTGCCAGCACCCAGGGACTAGCGTACTACGAGCAGTACTTC
many | TRBJ2-7 | TRBD1 | TRBV9 | CASSVGPRGRAYEQYF | TGTGCCAGCAGCGTCGGGCCCAGGGGGCGAGCCTACGAGCAGTACTTC
. | TRBJ1-6 | . | TRBV5-1 | CASSLGTLNSPLHF | TGCGCCAGCAGCTTGGGGACCCTTAATTCACCCCTCCACTTT
. | TRBJ2-3 | TRBD2 | TRBV20-1 | CSARDPGGPTDTQYF | TGCAGTGCTAGAGATCCGGGAGGGCCGACAGATACGCAGTATTTT
medium-sized | TRBJ2-1 | . | TRBV10-3 | CATRGGASGPHNEQFF | TGTGCCACCAGGGGGGGGGCGAGCGGGCCCCACAATGAGCAGTTCTTC
. | TRBJ2-3 | . | TRBV5-6 | CASSLRLVGTDTQYF | TGTGCCAGCAGCTTGAGGTTGGTGGGCACAGATACGCAGTATTTT
few | TRBJ2-2 | TRBD1 | TRBV7-9 | CASSSAPGQPGGELFF | TGTGCCAGCAGCTCAGCCCCGGGACAGCCCGGCGGGGAGCTGTTTTTT
few | TRBJ2-3 | . | TRBV24-1 | CATMGPDPTTDTQYF | TGTGCCACCATGGGACCTGACCCAACCACAGATACGCAGTATTTT
. | TRBJ1-4 | . | TRBV12-3/TRBV12-4 | CASSLQLNEKLFF | TGTGCCAGCAGTTTACAGTTAAATGAAAAACTGTTTTTT
. | TRBJ2-1 | TRBD2 | TRBV7-3 | CASSSTSGLAGESDEQFF | TGTGCCAGCAGCTCCACCTCCGGACTAGCGGGAGAAAGCGATGAGCAGTTCTTC